This T cell receptor (beta chain) was identified during a study of technical replicates of blood from several donors. The method was immunoSEQ multiplex PCR; TCRdb's version includes in-frame clones alone and lacks a portion of them. The table includes tens of thousands of clones, 90% to 95% detected once. Germline values: CDR1 SQVTM, CDR2 ANQGSEA. V lost 6 bases, J lost 1 base, and 3 bases stayed unmatched. There are 13 residues in the CDR3. The chain employs TRBV29-1 and TRBJ1-1; 9 positions match TRBD1. The TCR was taken from a human donor in good health. Sequencing input: T cells isolated from PBMCs. The CDR3 DNA is TGCAGCGTCTCGACAGGGGGGAACACTGAAGCTTTCTTT. Its protein product is CSVSTGGNTEAFF.